This TCR beta chain comes out of a study of blood T cell repertoires in COVID-19 (dated by TCRdb to the early 2020s). In terms of the full investigation: The collaborator samples originated in the United States, Italy and Spain and spanned the acute and convalescent phases of COVID-19. The material from the prospective study consisted of cDNA or gDNA derived from T cells, B-cell-depleted T cells, or PBMCs. Subjects who had been exposed to COVID-19, were actively infected with it, or had recovered from it provided the deeply sampled blood TCRbeta repertoires that made up the dataset. The repertoires were released in a freely available public database meant as a resource for research on the immune response to SARS-CoV-2. The samples were drawn from two sources: the first 160 participants of the ongoing ImmuneRACE study, and 1,200 or so subjects contributed by 6 global collaborators. Nearly every sample came with metadata listing a de-identified subject ID, COVID-19 status, age in years and sex. Where available, HLA class I and class II types were obtained from metadata supplied by the sample provider rather than from assay-based typing.

The immunoSEQ Assay, a bias-controlled multiplex PCR, was used to amplify TCRbeta CDR3 regions from genomic DNA. As for the authors' bioinformatics: Within the assay, amplification of reference gene primers was used to estimate how many nucleated cells each sample contained. To quantify the absolute abundance of each unique TCRbeta CDR3 rearrangement, sequence reads were collapsed and filtered. For each sample, productive Simpson clonality was calculated as the square root of Simpson's diversity index over productive rearrangements. This is the immuneACCESS table as TCRdb keeps it, with only in-frame sequences that have V and J called. A part of the clones is gone; compared with another copy, unresolved V genes explain less than half, and the rest is unexplained. V and J calls and clone size are those listed in that table; D and trimming were worked out from the DNA. The sample profile shows some 230,000 clones; approximately 80% of them were found once. Of the sample, roughly 7.4% is held by the ten largest clones.

Whole blood was collected in K2EDTA tubes by collaborating institutions according to the institutions' own protocols. For TCRbeta analysis, collaborators shipped samples as frozen whole blood, isolated PBMCs, or DNA extracted from either of those sample types. Here is what the overall study found, with its caveats: How much clinical and demographic metadata was included differed by source and by participant, and the metadata was provided uncurated.

The CDR3 contains 16 residues, cysteine and phenylalanine counted. CDR3 DNA is the only sequence kept; it has 48 bases, read in frame from the first base. V and J are trimmed by 1 base and 1 base, and the gene matches miss 5 bases of the junction. From the germline V gene (reference sequence), CDR1 is LNHDA and CDR2 is SQIVND. Concerning this clone itself: The antigen this receptor binds is unknown. No much larger clone is present one base from it, and per-base qualities are unavailable.

The chain was built from TRBV19 and TRBJ1-2, with 8 middle bases fitting TRBD1. This TCR came from a woman aged 45-65 years with acute or convalescent COVID-19. Sequences were obtained from peripheral blood. The nucleotide sequence reads as follows: TGTGCCAGTAGTATAGTAACCGGACAGGGTAACTATGGCTACACCTTC. Translated, it gives CASSIVTGQGNYGYTF.